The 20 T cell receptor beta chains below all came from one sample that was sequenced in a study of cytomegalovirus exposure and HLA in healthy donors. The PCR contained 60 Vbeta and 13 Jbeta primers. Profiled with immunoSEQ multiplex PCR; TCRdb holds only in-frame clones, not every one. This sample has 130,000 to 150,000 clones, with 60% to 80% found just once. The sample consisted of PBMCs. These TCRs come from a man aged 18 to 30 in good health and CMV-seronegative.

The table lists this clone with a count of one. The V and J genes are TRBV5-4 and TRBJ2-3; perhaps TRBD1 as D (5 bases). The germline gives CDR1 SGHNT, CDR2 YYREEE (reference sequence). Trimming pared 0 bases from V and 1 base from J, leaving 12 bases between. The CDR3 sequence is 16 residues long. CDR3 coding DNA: TGTGCCAGCAGCTTGGGGAACAGGCTGGGCACAGATACGCAGTATTTT. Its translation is CASSLGNRLGTDTQYF.

CDR3: CASSPGTGPYEQYF. The CDR3, as DNA: TGTGCCAGTAGCCCCGGGACAGGGCCCTACGAGCAGTACTTC. The V gene is TRBV19, the J gene TRBJ2-7; TRBD1 matches 9 bases. The CDR3 consists of 14 residues. V lost 6 bases to trimming and J lost 2 bases; unmatched junction nucleotides: 5. Germline V gene data show CDR1 as LNHDA and CDR2 as SQIVND (reference sequence).

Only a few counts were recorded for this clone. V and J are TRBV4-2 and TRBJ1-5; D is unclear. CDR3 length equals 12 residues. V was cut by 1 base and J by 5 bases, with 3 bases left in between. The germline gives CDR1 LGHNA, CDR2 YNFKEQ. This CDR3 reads CASSQADQPQHF. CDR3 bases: TGTGCCAGCAGCCAAGCCGATCAGCCCCAGCATTTT.

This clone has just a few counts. The CDR3 spells CASSGGTPEIAFF. The DNA for the CDR3 is TGTGCCAGCAGTGGAGGGACTCCCGAAATAGCTTTCTTT. The chain combines TRBV6-6 with TRBJ1-1; possibly TRBD1 for D (5 bases). The V and J ends lost 5 bases and 10 bases respectively, with 17 bases between them. The CDR3 spans 13 residues. The germline CDR1 and CDR2 sequences are MNHNY and SVGAGI (reference sequence).

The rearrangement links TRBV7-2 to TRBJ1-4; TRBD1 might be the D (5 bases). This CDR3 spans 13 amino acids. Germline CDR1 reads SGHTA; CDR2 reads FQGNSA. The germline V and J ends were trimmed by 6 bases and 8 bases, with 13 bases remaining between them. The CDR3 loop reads CASSPGFGEKLFF. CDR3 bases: TGTGCCAGCAGTCCAGGGTTTGGCGAAAAACTGTTTTTT.

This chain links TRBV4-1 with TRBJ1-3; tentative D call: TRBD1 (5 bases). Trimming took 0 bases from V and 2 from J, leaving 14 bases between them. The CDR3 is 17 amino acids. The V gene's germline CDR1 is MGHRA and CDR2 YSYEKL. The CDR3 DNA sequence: TGCGCCAGCAGCCAAGATAGACAGTCCTATACTGGAAACACCATATATTTT. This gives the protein CASSQDRQSYTGNTIYF.

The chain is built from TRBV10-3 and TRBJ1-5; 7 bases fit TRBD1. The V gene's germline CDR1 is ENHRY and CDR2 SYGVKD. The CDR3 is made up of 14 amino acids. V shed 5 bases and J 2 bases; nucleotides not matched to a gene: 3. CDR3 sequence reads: CAISPGQGNQPQHF. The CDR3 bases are TGTGCCATCAGTCCAGGACAGGGCAATCAGCCCCAGCATTTT.

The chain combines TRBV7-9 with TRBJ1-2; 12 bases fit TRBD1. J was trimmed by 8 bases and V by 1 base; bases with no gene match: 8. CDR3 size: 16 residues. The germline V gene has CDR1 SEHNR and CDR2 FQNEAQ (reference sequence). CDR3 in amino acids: CASSLVAGQGARGYTF. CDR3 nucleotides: TGTGCCAGCAGCTTAGTAGCGGGACAGGGGGCGCGGGGCTACACCTTC.

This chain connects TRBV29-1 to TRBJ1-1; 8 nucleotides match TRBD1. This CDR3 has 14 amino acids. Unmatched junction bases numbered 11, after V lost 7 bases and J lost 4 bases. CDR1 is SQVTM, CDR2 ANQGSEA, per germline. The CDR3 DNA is TGCAGCGCCAGGACAGGGAGGTATGGCACTGAAGCTTTCTTT. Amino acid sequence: CSARTGRYGTEAFF.

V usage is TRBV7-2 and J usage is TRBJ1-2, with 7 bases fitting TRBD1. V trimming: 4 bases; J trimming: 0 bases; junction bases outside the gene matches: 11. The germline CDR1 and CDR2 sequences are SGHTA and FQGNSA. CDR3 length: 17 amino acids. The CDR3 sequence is CASSSRGPTGSNYGYTF. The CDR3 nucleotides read TGTGCCAGCAGCTCAAGGGGGCCTACGGGCTCTAACTATGGCTACACCTTC.

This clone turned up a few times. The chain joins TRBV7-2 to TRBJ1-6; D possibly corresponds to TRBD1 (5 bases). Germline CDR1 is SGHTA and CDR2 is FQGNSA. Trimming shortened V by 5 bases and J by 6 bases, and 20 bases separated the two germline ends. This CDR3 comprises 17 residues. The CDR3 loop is CASSPYSTANRNSPLHF. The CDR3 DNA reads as TGTGCCAGCAGCCCATATTCGACAGCGAACCGTAATTCACCCCTCCACTTT.

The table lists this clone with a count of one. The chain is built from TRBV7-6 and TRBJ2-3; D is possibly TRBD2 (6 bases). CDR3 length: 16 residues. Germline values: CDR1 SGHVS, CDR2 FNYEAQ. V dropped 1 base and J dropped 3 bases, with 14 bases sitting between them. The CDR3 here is CASSLVGGRRTDTQYF. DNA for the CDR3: TGTGCCAGCAGCTTAGTGGGGGGAAGGAGAACAGATACGCAGTATTTT.

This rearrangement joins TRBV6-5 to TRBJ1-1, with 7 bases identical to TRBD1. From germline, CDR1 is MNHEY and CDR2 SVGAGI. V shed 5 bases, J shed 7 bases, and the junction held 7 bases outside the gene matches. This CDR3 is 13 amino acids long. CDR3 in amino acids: CASSHRQGCEAFF. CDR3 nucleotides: TGTGCCAGCAGTCATCGACAGGGCTGTGAAGCTTTCTTT.

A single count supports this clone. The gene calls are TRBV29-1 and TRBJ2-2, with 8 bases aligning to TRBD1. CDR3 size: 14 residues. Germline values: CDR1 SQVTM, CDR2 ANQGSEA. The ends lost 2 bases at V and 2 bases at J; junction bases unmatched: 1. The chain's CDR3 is CSVEQGANTGELFF. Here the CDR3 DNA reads TGCAGCGTTGAACAGGGGGCAAACACCGGGGAGCTGTTTTTT.

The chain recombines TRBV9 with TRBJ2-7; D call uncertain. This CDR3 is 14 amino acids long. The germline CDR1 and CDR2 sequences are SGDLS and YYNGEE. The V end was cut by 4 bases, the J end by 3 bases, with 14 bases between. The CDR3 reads CASSLLDRGYEQYF. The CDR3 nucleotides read TGTGCCAGCAGCCTTTTAGACCGCGGCTACGAGCAGTACTTC.

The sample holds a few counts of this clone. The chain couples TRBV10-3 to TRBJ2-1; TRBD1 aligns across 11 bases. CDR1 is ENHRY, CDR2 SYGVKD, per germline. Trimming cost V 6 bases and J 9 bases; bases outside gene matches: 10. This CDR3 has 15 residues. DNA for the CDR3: TGTGCCATCAGGGGGGACAGGGGGATGCTTGGTGAGCAGTTCTTC. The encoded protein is CAIRGDRGMLGEQFF.

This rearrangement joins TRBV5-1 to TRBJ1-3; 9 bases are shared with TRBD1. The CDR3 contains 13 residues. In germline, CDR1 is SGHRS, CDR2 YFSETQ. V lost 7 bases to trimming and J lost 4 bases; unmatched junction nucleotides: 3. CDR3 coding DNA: TGCGCCAGCCAGGGACAGGGCGGAAACACCATATATTTT. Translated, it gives CASQGQGGNTIYF.

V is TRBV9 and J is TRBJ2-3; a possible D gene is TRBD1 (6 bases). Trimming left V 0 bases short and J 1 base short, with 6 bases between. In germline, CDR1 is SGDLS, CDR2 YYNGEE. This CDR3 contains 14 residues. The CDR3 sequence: CASSVGQGTDTQYF. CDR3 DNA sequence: TGTGCCAGCAGCGTAGGACAGGGCACAGATACGCAGTATTTT.

The CDR3 sequence: CASSSRTDSPLHF. CDR3 nucleotide sequence: TGTGCCAGCAGCTCAAGGACTGATTCACCCCTCCACTTT. The chain carries TRBV11-2 and TRBJ1-6; D is uncertain. CDR3 size: 13 residues. Trimming shortened V by 4 bases and J by 8 bases, and 9 bases separated the two germline ends. CDR1 and CDR2 (germline): SGHAT, FQNNGV.

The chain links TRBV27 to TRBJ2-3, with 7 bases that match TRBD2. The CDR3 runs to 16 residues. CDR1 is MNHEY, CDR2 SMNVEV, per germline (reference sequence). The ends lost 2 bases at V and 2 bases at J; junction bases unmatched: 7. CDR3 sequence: CASSLKASGLTDTQYF. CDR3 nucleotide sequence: TGTGCCAGCAGTTTAAAGGCTAGCGGCCTCACAGATACGCAGTATTTT.